These 5 T cell receptor beta chains came from one sample sequenced in a study of T cell responses to AZD1222 COVID-19 vaccine. Profiling relied on immunoSEQ multiplex PCR, and the TCRdb table lists in-frame clones only, not all of them. The table lists 120,000 to 150,000 clones, roughly 91% of them singletons. The sample in question was peripheral blood, obtained on day 0 of AZD1222 vaccination. Every receptor here comes from an adult in good health.

This chain links TRBV6-6 with TRBJ1-2; D is possibly TRBD1 (5 bases). This CDR3 spans 15 amino acids. V was pared by 2 bases and J by 2 bases, with 12 bases between. The V gene's germline CDR1 is MNHNY and CDR2 SVGAGI (reference sequence). CDR3 amino acids: CASSYLREGNYGYTF. The CDR3, as DNA: TGTGCCAGCAGTTACCTAAGGGAGGGGAACTATGGCTACACCTTC.

The J gene is TRBJ2-3, the V gene TRBV11-3, with a tentative D call TRBD1 (5 bases). The CDR3 loop spans 16 amino acids. Trimming cost V 2 bases and J 1 base, with 13 bases left between them. Germline V gene data show CDR1 as SGHNT and CDR2 as YENEEA. Here the CDR3 reads CASSLSGGRGTDTQYF. The CDR3 coding sequence is TGTGCCAGCAGCTTATCGGGTGGCAGGGGCACAGATACGCAGTATTTT.

Worth noting for this clone: In the same sample, other DNA sequences code for this CDR3. V is TRBV20-1 and J is TRBJ1-2; 9 bases agree with TRBD1. CDR3 size: 11 residues. V gave up 6 bases and J gave up 6 bases; unmatched junction bases: 2. Per germline, CDR1 DFQATT and CDR2 SNEGSKA (reference sequence). CDR3 sequence: CSATGGDGYTF. The CDR3 DNA sequence: TGCAGTGCAACAGGGGGCGATGGCTACACCTTC.

CDR3 DNA sequence: TGTGCCAGAGGACGGACGACTAGCGGGTACAATGAGCAGTTCTTC. It yields the protein CARGRTTSGYNEQFF. The rearrangement joins TRBV6-4 to TRBJ2-1, with TRBD2 matching over 10 bases. V was clipped by 9 bases and J by 4 bases; unmatched bases: 9. CDR1 and CDR2 from the germline V gene are MRHNA and SNTAGT. This CDR3 spans 15 amino acids.

This clone was seen only once. The chain recombines TRBV19 with TRBJ1-2; TRBD1 might be the D (5 bases). The V end lost 3 bases, the J end lost 2 bases, and 7 bases lay between the germline ends. Germline loops: CDR1 LNHDA, CDR2 SQIVND (reference sequence). The CDR3 runs to 13 residues. The CDR3 spells CASSIPGNYGYTF. CDR3 sequence (DNA): TGTGCCAGTAGTATTCCAGGGAACTATGGCTACACCTTC.